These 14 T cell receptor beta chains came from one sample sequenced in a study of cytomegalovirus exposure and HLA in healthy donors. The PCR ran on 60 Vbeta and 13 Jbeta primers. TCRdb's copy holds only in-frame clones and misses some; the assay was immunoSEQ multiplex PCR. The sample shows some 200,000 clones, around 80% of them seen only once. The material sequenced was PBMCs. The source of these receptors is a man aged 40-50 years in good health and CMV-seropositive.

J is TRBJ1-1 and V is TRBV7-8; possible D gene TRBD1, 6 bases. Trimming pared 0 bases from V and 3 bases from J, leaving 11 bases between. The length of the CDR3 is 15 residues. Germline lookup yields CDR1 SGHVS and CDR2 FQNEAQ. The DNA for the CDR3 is TGTGCCAGCAGCTTAGCTGGGGGCCTTGACACTGAAGCTTTCTTT. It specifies CASSLAGGLDTEAFF.

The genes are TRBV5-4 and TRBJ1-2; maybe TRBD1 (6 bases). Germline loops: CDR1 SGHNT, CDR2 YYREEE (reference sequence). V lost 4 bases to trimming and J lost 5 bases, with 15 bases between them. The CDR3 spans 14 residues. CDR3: CASSQDSTSYGYTF. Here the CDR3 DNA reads TGTGCCAGCAGCCAGGACAGTACAAGTTATGGCTACACCTTC. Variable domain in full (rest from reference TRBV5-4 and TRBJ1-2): ETGVTQSPTHLIKTRGQQVTLRCSSQSGHNTVSWYQQALGQGPQFIFQYYREEENGRGNFPPRFSGLQFPNYSSELNVNALELDDSALYLCASSQDSTSYGYTFGSGTRLTVV.

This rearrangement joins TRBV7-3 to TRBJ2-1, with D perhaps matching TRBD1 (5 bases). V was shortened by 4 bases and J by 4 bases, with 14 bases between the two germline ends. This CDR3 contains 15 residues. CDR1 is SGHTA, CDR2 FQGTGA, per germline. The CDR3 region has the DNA TGTGCCAGCAGCTCCGCGGCAGGGTTTTACAATGAGCAGTTCTTC. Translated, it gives CASSSAAGFYNEQFF. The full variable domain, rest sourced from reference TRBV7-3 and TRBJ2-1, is GAGVSQTPSNKVTEKGKYVELRCDPISGHTALYWYRQSLGQGPEFLIYFQGTGAADDSGLPNDRFFAVRPEGSVSTLKIQRTERGDSAVYLCASSSAAGFYNEQFFGPGTRLTVL.

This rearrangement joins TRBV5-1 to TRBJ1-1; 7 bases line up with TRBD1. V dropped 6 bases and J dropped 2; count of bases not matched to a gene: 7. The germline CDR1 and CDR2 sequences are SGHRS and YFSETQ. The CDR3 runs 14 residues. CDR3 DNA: TGCGCCAGCACCCTGGGACAGCGCAACACTGAAGCTTTCTTT. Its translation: CASTLGQRNTEAFF. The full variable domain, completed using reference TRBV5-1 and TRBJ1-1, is KAGVTQTPRYLIKTRGQQVTLSCSPISGHRSVSWYQQTPGQGLQFLFEYFSETQRNKGNFPGRFSGRQFSNSRSEMNVSTLELGDSALYLCASTLGQRNTEAFFGQGTRLTVV.

CDR3 region: CASSWASPNTEAFF. CDR3 sequence (DNA): TGTGCCAGCAGTTGGGCATCCCCGAACACTGAAGCTTTCTTT. V usage is TRBV27 and J usage is TRBJ1-1; D unresolved. V dropped 4 bases and J dropped 1 base, with 10 bases sitting between them. The CDR3 length is 14 residues. Germline V gives CDR1 MNHEY, CDR2 SMNVEV (reference sequence).

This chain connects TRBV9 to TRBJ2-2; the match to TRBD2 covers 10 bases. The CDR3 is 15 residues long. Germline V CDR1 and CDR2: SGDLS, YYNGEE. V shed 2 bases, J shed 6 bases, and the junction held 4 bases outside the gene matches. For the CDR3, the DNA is TGTGCCAGCAGCGTGGAAGCGGGGGGGGCCGGGGAGCTGTTTTTT. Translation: CASSVEAGGAGELFF.

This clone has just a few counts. The CDR3 protein is CASSLGQGWNGYTF. CDR3 bases: TGCGCCAGCAGCTTGGGACAGGGTTGGAATGGCTACACCTTC. This chain joins TRBV5-1 and TRBJ1-2, with 7 nucleotides matching TRBD1. Germline-derived CDR1 and CDR2 are SGHRS and YFSETQ. The V gene end was trimmed by 0 bases and the J gene end by 6 bases; junction bases not matched to a gene: 5. This CDR3 contains 14 residues. The full variable domain, rest sourced from reference TRBV5-1 and TRBJ1-2, is KAGVTQTPRYLIKTRGQQVTLSCSPISGHRSVSWYQQTPGQGLQFLFEYFSETQRNKGNFPGRFSGRQFSNSRSEMNVSTLELGDSALYLCASSLGQGWNGYTFGSGTRLTVV.

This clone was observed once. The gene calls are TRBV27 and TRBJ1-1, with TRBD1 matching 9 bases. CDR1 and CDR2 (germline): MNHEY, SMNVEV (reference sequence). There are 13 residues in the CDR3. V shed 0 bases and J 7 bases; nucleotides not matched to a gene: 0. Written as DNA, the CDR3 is TGTGCCAGCAGTTTATCGACAGGGGGTGAAGCTTTCTTT. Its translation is CASSLSTGGEAFF.

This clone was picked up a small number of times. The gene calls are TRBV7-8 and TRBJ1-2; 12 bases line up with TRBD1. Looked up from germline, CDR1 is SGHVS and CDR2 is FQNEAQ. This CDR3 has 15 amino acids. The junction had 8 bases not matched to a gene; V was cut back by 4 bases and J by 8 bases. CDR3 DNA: TGTGCCAGCAGCTCGGGACAGGGGGCTAAAGAGGGCTACACCTTC. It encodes CASSSGQGAKEGYTF.

The CDR3 here is CAWDGTGGYEKLFF. In nucleotides, the CDR3 is TGTGCCTGGGATGGGACAGGGGGGTATGAAAAACTGTTTTTT. The J gene is TRBJ1-4, the V gene TRBV30, with 11 bases lining up with TRBD1. V dropped 5 bases and J dropped 6; count of bases not matched to a gene: 5. Germline CDR1 reads GTSNPN; CDR2 reads SVGIG (reference sequence). The CDR3 is 14 residues long.

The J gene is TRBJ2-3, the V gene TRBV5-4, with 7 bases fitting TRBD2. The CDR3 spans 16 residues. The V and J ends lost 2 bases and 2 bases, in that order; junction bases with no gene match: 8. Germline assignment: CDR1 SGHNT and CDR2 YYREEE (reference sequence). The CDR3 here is CASSLWERGATDTQYF. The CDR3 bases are TGTGCCAGCAGCTTATGGGAGCGGGGAGCCACAGATACGCAGTATTTT.

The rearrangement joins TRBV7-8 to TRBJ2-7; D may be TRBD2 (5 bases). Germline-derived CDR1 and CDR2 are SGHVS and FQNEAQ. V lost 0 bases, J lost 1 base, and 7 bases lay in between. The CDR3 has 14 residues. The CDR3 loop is CASSLADFSYEQYF. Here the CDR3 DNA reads TGTGCCAGCAGCTTAGCGGACTTTTCCTACGAGCAGTACTTC.

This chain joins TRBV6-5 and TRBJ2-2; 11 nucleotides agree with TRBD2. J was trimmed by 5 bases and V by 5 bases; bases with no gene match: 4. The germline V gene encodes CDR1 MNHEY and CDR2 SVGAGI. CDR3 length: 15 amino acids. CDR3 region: CASSLAGGGTGELFF. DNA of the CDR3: TGTGCCAGCAGTCTAGCGGGGGGCGGTACCGGGGAGCTGTTTTTT.

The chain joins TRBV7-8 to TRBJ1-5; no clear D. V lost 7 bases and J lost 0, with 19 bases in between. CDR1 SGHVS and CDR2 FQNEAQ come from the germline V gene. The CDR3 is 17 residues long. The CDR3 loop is CASTPSVLSSSNQPQHF. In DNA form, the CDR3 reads TGTGCCAGCACCCCGTCCGTTCTCTCCTCTAGCAATCAGCCCCAGCATTTT.